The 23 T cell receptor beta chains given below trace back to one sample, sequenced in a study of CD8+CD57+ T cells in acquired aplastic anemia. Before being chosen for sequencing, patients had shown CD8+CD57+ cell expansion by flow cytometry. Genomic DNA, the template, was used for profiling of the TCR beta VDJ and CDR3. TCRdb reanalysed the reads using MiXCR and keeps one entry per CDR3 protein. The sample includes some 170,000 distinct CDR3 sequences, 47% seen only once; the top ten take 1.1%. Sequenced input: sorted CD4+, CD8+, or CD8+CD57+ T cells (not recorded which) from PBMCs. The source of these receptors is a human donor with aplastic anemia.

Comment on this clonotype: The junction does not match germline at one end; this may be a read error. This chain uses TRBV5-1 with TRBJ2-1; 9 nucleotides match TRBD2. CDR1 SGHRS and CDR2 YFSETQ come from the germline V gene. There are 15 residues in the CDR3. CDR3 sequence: CAGSLAGGNYNEQFF. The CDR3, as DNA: TGCGCCGGCAGCTTGGCGGGGGGGAATTACAATGAGCAGTTCTTC. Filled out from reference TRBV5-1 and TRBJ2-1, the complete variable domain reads KAGVTQTPRYLIKTRGQQVTLSCSPISGHRSVSWYQQTPGQGLQFLFEYFSETQRNKGNFPGRFSGRQFSNSRSEMNVSTLELGDSALYLCAGSLAGGNYNEQFFGPGTRLTVL.

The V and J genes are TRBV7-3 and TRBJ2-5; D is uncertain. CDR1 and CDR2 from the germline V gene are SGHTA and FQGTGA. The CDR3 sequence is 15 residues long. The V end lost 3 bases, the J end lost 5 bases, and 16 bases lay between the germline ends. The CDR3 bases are TGTGCCAGCAGCTTTAAGGGTGGAAGGTGGGAGACCCAGTACTTC. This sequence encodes CASSFKGGRWETQYF. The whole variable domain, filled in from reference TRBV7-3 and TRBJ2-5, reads GAGVSQTPSNKVTEKGKYVELRCDPISGHTALYWYRQSLGQGPEFLIYFQGTGAADDSGLPNDRFFAVRPEGSVSTLKIQRTERGDSAVYLCASSFKGGRWETQYFGPGTRLLVL.

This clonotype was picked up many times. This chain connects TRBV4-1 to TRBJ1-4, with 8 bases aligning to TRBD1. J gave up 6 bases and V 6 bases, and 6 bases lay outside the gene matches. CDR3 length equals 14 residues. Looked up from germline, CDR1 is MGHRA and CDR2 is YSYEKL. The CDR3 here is CASRITGGDEKLFF. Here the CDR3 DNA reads TGCGCCAGCAGGATAACAGGGGGTGATGAAAAACTGTTTTTT.

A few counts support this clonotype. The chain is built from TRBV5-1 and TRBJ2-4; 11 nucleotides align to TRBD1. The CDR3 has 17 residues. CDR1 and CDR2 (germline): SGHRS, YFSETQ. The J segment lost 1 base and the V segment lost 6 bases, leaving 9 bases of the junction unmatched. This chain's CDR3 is CASTAGTGGAAKNIQYF. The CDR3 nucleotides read TGCGCCAGCACCGCCGGGACAGGGGGTGCGGCCAAAAACATTCAGTACTTC.

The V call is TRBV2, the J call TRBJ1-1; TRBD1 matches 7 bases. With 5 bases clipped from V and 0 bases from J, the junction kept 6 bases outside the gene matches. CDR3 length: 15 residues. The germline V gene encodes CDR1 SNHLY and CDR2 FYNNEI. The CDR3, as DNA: TGTGCCAGCAGTAACCAGGACAGGTTGAACACTGAAGCTTTCTTT. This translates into CASSNQDRLNTEAFF.

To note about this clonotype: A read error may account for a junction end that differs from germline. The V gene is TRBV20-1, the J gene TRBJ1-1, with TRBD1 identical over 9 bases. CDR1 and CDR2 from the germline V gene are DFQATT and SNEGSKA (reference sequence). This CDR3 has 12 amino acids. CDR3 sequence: CSALDRGFEAFF. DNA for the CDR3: TGTAGTGCTCTGGACAGGGGTTTTGAAGCTTTCTTT.

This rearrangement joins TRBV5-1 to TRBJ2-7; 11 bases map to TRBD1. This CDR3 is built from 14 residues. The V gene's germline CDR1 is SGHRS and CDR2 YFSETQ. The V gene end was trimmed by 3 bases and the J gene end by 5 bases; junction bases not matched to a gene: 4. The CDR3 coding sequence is TGCGCCAGCAGCTCCCGGACAGGGGGCAACGAGCAGTACTTC. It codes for CASSSRTGGNEQYF.

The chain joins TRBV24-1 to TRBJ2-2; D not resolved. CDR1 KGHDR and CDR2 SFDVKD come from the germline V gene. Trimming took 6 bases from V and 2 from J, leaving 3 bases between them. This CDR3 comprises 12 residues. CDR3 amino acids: CATSLNTGELFF. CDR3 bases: TGTGCCACCAGTCTCAACACCGGGGAGCTGTTTTTT.

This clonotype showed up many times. DNA for the CDR3: TGTGCCAGCTCCTATCGGGCAGAGGGGTGGGGAGATACGCAGTATTTT. This encodes CASSYRAEGWGDTQYF. The chain couples TRBV5-4 to TRBJ2-3; either TRBD1 or TRBD2 may fit D (5 bases each). The V end was cut by 7 bases, the J end by 5 bases, with 23 bases between. The CDR3 runs to 16 residues. Germline CDR1 SGHNT, CDR2 YYREEE (reference sequence).

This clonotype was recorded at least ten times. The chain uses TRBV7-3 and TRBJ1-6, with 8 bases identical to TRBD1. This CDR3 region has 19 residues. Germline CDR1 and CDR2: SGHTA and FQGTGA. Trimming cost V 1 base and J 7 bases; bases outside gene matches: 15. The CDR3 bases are TGTGCCAGCAGCTTAAAGGTTGAGATTAGACAGGGGAGAAATTCACCCCTCCACTTT. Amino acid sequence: CASSLKVEIRQGRNSPLHF. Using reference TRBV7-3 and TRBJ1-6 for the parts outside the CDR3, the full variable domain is GAGVSQTPSNKVTEKGKYVELRCDPISGHTALYWYRQSLGQGPEFLIYFQGTGAADDSGLPNDRFFAVRPEGSVSTLKIQRTERGDSAVYLCASSLKVEIRQGRNSPLHFGNGTRLTVT.

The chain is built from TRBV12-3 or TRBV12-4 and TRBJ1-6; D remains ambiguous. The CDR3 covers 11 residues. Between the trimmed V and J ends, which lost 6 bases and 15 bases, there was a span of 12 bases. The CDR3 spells CASSNMLILHF. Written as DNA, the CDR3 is TGTGCCAGCAGCAATATGCTCATCCTCCACTTT.

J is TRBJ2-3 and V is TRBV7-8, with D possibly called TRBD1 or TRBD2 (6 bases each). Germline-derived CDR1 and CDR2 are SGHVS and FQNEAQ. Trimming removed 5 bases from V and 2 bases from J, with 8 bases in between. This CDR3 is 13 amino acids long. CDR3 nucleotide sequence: TGTGCCAGCAGCGGGGGGCCCACAGATACGCAGTATTTT. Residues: CASSGGPTDTQYF.

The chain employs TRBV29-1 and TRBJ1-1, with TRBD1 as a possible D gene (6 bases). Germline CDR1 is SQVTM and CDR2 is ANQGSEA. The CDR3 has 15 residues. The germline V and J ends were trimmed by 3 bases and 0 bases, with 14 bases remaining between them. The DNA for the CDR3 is TGCAGCGTTGAGAAGGGGGGAGCCATGAACACTGAAGCTTTCTTT. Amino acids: CSVEKGGAMNTEAFF.

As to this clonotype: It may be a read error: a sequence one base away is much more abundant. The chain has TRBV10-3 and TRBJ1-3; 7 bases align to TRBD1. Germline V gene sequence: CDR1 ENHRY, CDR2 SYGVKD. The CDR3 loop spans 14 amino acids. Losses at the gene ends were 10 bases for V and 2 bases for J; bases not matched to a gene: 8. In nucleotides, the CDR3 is TGTGCCAACAGCAGAACAGGGGCTGGAAACACCATATATTTT. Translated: CANSRTGAGNTIYF.

The CDR3 DNA is TGCAGTGCTAGGTTAGGGCAGGCGAATTCACCCCTCCACTTT. Translation gives CSARLGQANSPLHF. V is TRBV20-1 and J is TRBJ1-6; D not resolved. Trimming took off 3 bases at V and 7 bases at J, with 13 bases between the two ends. The CDR3 is made up of 14 amino acids. CDR1 is DFQATT, CDR2 SNEGSKA, per germline (reference sequence).

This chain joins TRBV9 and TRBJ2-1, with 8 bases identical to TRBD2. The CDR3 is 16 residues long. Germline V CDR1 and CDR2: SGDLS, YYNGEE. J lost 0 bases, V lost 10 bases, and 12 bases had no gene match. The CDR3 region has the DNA TGTGCCCTCGGGACTAGGCGTTCTAGCTCCTACAATGAGCAGTTCTTC. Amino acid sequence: CALGTRRSSSYNEQFF.

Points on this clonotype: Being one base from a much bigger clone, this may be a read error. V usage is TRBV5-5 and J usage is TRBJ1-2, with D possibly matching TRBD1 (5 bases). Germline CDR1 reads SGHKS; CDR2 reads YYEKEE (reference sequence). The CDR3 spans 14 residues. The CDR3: CAISLAGALSGYTF. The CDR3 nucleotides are TGTGCCATCAGCTTGGCCGGGGCCCTTAGCGGCTACACCTTC.

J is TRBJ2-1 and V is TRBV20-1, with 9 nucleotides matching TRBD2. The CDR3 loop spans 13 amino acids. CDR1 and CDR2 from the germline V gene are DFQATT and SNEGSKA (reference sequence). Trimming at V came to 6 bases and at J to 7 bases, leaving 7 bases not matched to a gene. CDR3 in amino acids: CSATLAGRNEQFF. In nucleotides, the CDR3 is TGCAGTGCAACCCTAGCGGGGAGGAATGAGCAGTTCTTC.

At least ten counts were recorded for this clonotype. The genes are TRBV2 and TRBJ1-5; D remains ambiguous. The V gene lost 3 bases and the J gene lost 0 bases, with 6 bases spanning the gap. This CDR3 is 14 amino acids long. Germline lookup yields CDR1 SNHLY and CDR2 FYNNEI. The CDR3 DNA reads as TGTGCCAGCAGTGAGATGAATAGCAATCAGCCCCAGCATTTT. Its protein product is CASSEMNSNQPQHF.

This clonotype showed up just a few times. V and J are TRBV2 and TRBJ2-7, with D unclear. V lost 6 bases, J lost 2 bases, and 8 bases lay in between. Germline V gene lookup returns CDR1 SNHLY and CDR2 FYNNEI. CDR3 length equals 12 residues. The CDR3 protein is CASSGETYEQYF. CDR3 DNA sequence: TGTGCCAGCAGCGGTGAAACCTACGAGCAGTACTTC.

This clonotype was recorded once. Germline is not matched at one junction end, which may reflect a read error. The CDR3 loop is CASRRGGGARTEAFF. In DNA, the CDR3 is TGTGCCAGCAGACGAGGGGGGGGAGCGAGGACTGAGGCTTTCTTT. The genes are TRBV25-1 and TRBJ1-1; TRBD1 is a possible D gene (6 bases). Germline CDR1 MGHDK, CDR2 SYGVNS. This CDR3 has 15 residues.

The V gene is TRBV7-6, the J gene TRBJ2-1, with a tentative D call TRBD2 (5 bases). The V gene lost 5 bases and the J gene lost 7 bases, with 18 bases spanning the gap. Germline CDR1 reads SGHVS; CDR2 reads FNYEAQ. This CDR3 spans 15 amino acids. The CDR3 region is CASSQVVGPGNEQFF. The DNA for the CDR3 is TGTGCCAGCAGCCAAGTGGTAGGGCCGGGGAATGAGCAGTTCTTC.

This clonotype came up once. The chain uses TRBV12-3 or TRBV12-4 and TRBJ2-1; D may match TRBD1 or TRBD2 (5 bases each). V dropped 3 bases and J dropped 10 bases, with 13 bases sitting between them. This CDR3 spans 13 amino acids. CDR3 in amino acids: CASSLRGDSEQFF. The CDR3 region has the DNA TGTGCCAGCAGTTTGAGGGGAGACAGCGAGCAGTTCTTC.